This is a list of T cell receptor beta chains from one sample in a study of PD-1 blockade in classical Hodgkin lymphoma. Clones were read by immunoSEQ multiplex PCR, and TCRdb kept only the in-frame ones, dropping some. The sample holds 40,000 to 45,000 clones, roughly 69% seen once. The sample in question was peripheral blood mononuclear cells (PBMCs), obtained before the fourth cycle of nivolumab. The receptors stem from a human donor with classical Hodgkin lymphoma. The CDR3 runs from the conserved cysteine through the conserved F or W. D genes are given only for firm matches. Expanded clones are given a class, and other clones once, few, many or no size at all.

j_call d_call clone_size v_call cdr3_aa cdr3_nt
TRBJ1-2 NA NA TRBV28 CASSLSVVDYGYTF TGTGCCAGCAGTTTATCAGTGGTAGACTATGGCTACACCTTC
TRBJ2-7 TRBD1 NA TRBV15 CATSRLQGAYEQYF TGTGCCACCAGTCGGTTGCAGGGGGCCTACGAGCAGTACTTC
TRBJ2-6 NA NA TRBV23-1 CASRPQQGGANVLTF TGCGCCAGCAGACCCCAACAAGGAGGGGCCAACGTCCTGACTTTC
TRBJ2-1 TRBD1 NA TRBV28 CASSPRTGYNEQFF TGTGCCAGCAGTCCCCGGACAGGCTACAATGAGCAGTTCTTC
TRBJ2-7 TRBD1 NA TRBV11-2 CASSLGSGGSYEQYF TGTGCCAGCAGCTTAGGATCAGGGGGCTCCTACGAGCAGTACTTC
TRBJ2-1 TRBD2 NA TRBV4-2 CASSQEGGLAGTDSYNEQFF TGTGCCAGCAGCCAAGAAGGGGGGCTAGCGGGGACCGATTCCTACAATGAGCAGTTCTTC
TRBJ1-4 NA NA TRBV6-1 CASSEGSQGTNEKLFF TGTGCCAGCAGTGAAGGGTCCCAGGGGACTAATGAAAAACTGTTTTTT
TRBJ2-1 NA few TRBV10-3 CAINQGTYNEQFF TGTGCCATCAATCAGGGGACCTACAATGAGCAGTTCTTC
TRBJ1-6 NA NA TRBV4-2 CASSQDPGHAYNSPLHF TGTGCCAGCAGCCAAGATCCAGGGCATGCCTATAATTCACCCCTCCACTTT
TRBJ2-5 TRBD2 NA TRBV7-8 CASSSGTSLETQYF TGTGCCAGCAGCTCCGGGACTAGTCTTGAGACCCAGTACTTC
TRBJ2-7 TRBD1 medium-sized TRBV7-9 CASSGQVNPYEQYF TGTGCCAGCTCCGGACAGGTAAACCCCTACGAGCAGTACTTC